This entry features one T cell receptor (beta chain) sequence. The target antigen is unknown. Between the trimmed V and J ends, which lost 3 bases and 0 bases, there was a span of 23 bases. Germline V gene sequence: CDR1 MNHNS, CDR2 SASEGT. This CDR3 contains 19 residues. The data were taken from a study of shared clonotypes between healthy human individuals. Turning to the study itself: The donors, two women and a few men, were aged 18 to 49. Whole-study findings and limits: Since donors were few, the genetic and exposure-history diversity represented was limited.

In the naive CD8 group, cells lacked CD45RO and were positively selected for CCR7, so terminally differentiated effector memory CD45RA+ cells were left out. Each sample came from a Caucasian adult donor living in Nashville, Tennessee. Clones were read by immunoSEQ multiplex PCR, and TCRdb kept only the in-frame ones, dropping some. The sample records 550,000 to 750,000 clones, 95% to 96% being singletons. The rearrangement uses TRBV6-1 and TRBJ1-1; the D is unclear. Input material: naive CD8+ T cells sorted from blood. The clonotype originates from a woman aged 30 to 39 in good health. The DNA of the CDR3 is TGTGCCAGCAGTGACGCTCCGTTGTTCGGACTCCAAGTGAACACTGAAGCTTTCTTT. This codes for CASSDAPLFGLQVNTEAFF.